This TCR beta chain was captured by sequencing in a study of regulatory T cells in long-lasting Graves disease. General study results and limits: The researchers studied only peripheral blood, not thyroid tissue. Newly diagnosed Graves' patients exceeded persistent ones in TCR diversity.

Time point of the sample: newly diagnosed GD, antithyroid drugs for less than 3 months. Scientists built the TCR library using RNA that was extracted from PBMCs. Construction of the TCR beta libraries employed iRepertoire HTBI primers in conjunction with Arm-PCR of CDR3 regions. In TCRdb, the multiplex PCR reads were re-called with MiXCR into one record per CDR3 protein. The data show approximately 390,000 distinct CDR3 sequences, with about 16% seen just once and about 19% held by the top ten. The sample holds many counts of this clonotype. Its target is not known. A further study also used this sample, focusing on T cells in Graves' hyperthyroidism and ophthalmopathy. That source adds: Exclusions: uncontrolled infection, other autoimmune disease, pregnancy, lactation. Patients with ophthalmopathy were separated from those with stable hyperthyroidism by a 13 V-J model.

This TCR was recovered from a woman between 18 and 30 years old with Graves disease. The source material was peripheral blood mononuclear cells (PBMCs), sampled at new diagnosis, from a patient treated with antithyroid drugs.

CDR3 in DNA: TGTGCCAGCAGCTTGGGTGGCAGGGGGATCGCTACCGATGGCTACACCTTC. This sequence encodes CASSLGGRGIATDGYTF. The chain couples TRBV5-6 to TRBJ1-2; 7 bases agree with TRBD1. Losses at the gene ends were 0 bases for V and 6 bases for J; bases not matched to a gene: 14. This CDR3 is 17 amino acids long. Germline V CDR1 and CDR2: SGHDT, YYEEEE.